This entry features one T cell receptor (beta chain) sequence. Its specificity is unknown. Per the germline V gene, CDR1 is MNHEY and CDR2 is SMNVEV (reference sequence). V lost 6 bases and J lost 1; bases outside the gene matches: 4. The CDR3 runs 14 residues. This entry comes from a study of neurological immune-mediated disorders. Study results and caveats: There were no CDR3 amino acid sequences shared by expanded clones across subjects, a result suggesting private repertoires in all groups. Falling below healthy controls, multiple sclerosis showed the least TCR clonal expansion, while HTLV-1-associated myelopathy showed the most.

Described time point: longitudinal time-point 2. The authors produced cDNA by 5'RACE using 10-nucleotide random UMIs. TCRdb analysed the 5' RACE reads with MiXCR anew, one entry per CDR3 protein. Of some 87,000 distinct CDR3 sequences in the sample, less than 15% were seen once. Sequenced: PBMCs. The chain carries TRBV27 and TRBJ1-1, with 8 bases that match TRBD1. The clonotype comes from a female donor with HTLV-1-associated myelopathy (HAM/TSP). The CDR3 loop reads CASRTGVANTEAFF. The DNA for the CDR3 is TGTGCCAGCAGGACAGGGGTTGCGAACACTGAAGCTTTCTTT.